This note documents a single T cell receptor (beta chain) sequence. There are 16 residues in the CDR3. The V gene lost 0 bases and the J gene lost 6 bases, with 15 bases spanning the gap. The germline gives CDR1 LGHNA, CDR2 YSLEER. The data were obtained in a study of blood T cell repertoires in COVID-19. Using immunoSEQ multiplex PCR, the repertoire was profiled, and TCRdb retains in-frame clones only, with some absent. The sample has fewer than 350,000 clones, 85% seen once. The chain has TRBV4-3 and TRBJ1-5; D perhaps matches TRBD1 (5 bases). Sequencing was carried out using PBMCs or T cells enriched from blood (not recorded which). The sequence was obtained from a woman aged 50 to 60 who had recovered from COVID-19. DNA for the CDR3: TGCGCCAGCAGCCAAGACTGGGGGGGAAGTCCTCAGCCCCAGCATTTT. This sequence encodes CASSQDWGGSPQPQHF.